The clone carrying this T cell receptor beta chain was recorded only once. The antigen remains undetermined. The data originate from a study of tumor-infiltrating lymphocytes in primary liver carcinoma. Study information: Every sample contained roughly 3.5 to 8 million productive TCRbeta reads, and these numbers were similar from one tissue type to another.

TCR beta cDNA was reverse-transcribed from 500 to 550 ng of total RNA. The reaction used a constant-region primer and ProtoScript II reverse transcriptase. What produced the TCR beta libraries was three nested multiplex PCR rounds using slightly modified ARM-PCR. Both of the initial two PCR rounds ran for nine to ten cycles and employed TRBV1-TRBV30 forward primers alongside a C-beta reverse primer. TCRdb re-called the multiplex PCR reads with MiXCR, one entry per CDR3 protein. Of hundreds of thousands of distinct CDR3 sequences in the sample, 65% are singletons; the top ten hold approximately 9.4%. The CDR3 totals 15 residues. Between the trimmed V and J ends, which lost 0 bases and 3 bases, there was a span of 11 bases. Alongside blood RNA obtained from unsorted whole blood, germline DNA was also extracted. Findings and caveats of the study: The top-250-clone fraction was significantly higher in tumors than in blood (p = 0.039). In the absence of sorting, bulk samples left CD4+ and CD8+ repertoires uncompared. Tumor-blood pairs (like tumor-adjacent pairs) overlapped less than tumor region pairs did.

This TCR derives from a middle-aged man with primary liver carcinoma and hepatitis B virus infection. Sequenced: peripheral blood. The chain is built from TRBV23-1 and TRBJ1-1; D gene uncertain. TRBV23-1 is an ORF for which the function is uncertain. The CDR3 sequence: CASSQSLGFYTEAFF. The CDR3, as DNA: TGCGCCAGCAGTCAATCGTTAGGCTTTTACACTGAAGCTTTCTTT.